Below are 4 T cell receptor beta chains sequenced from a single sample in a study of patients and donors after allogeneic stem cell transplantation. Each CDR3 protein gets one entry after TCRdb re-called the RT-PCR reads with MiXCR. The top ten clones hold 25% to 35% of a sample with over 150,000 distinct CDR3 sequences, 41% of them seen once. The sequencing input was blood, either unsorted or a sorted T cell fraction (not recorded which). These receptors all come from a human donor who was either an allogeneic HSCT recipient or a stem cell or donor lymphocyte infusion donor (not recorded which). It is not recorded whose cells these are; they may come from a transplant donor.

V is TRBV29-1 and J is TRBJ2-1; D is tentatively TRBD1 or TRBD2 (5 bases each). This CDR3 has 13 residues. Per the germline V gene, CDR1 is SQVTM and CDR2 is ANQGSEA. V lost 6 bases and J lost 4, with 13 bases in between. This CDR3 reads CSVSRGAYNEQFF. CDR3 bases: TGCAGCGTCTCTAGAGGGGCGTACAATGAGCAGTTCTTC.

The genes are TRBV12-3 or TRBV12-4 and TRBJ2-7; D may be TRBD1 or TRBD2 (5 bases each). Trimming took 2 bases from V and 2 from J, leaving 13 bases between them. The CDR3 has 15 residues. The CDR3 region has the DNA TGTGCCAGCAGTTTACTTGTCGGGACCACCTACGAGCAGTACTTC. It is translated as CASSLLVGTTYEQYF.

This clonotype appeared many times. The chain couples TRBV10-3 to TRBJ1-6; the D is unclear. Per germline, CDR1 ENHRY and CDR2 SYGVKD. V was pared by 6 bases and J by 9 bases, with 12 bases between. The CDR3 sequence is 13 residues long. The CDR3 region is CAIRVEEVSPLHF. The CDR3 nucleotides read TGTGCCATCAGGGTCGAGGAGGTTTCACCCCTCCACTTT.

The genes are TRBV27 and TRBJ2-5; 9 nucleotides agree with TRBD1. Trimming removed 3 bases from V and 4 bases from J; junction bases left unmatched: 9. The V gene's germline CDR1 is MNHEY and CDR2 SMNVEV (reference sequence). This CDR3 contains 16 residues. The CDR3 region is CASSFHPDRGGETQYF. The CDR3 DNA is TGTGCCAGCAGTTTTCATCCGGACAGGGGAGGAGAGACCCAGTACTTC.